This T cell receptor beta chain comes out of a study of graft-versus-host responses after intestinal transplantation (dated by TCRdb to about 2021). In the study overall: Recipients received multivisceral, liver-intestinal, or isolated intestinal transplants. All recipients received anti-thymocyte globulin induction followed by maintenance tacrolimus and steroids for 3 to 4 years. Alloreactive clones were identified by sequencing pre-transplant mixed lymphocyte reaction products and comparing these products with unstimulated pre-transplant donor and recipient T cells. Bulk TCR-beta CDR3 sequencing was used to track graft-versus-host and host-versus-graft alloreactive T cell clones in the graft, circulation and bone marrow after intestinal transplantation. The cohort enrolled about two dozen intestinal transplant recipients, one of whom was a retransplant, and a few patients without pretransplant specimens were excluded. Donor T cell macrochimerism was defined as a peak of at least 4% donor T cells among recipient peripheral blood mononuclear cells. Instead of going to the commercial service, samples from a few later patients were sequenced in-house on an Illumina MiSeq and processed with MiXCR. On the study overall, not on this receptor specifically: GvH clones turned up in recipient bone marrow, with some appearing earlier in ileal mucosa or blood, a pattern consistent with an intestinal mucosal origin. High GvH to HvG T cell clonal ratios were observed in the allografts of patients with donor T cell macrochimerism. The relatively low number and heterogeneity of intestinal transplant patients limited the conclusions. Peak levels of circulating GvH clones were associated with declines in HvG clones early after transplant.

The time point label for this specimen denotes: cells obtained before transplantation from donor or recipient. Mixed lymphocyte reactions plated some 200,000 CFSE-labeled pre-transplant responders with some 200,000 irradiated violet-dye-labeled stimulators and were cultured for roughly 6 days. Proliferating CD3+CD4+CFSE-low and CD3+CD8+CFSE-low responder cells were FACS-sorted on a BD Influx sorter after the mixed lymphocyte reaction. The library was obtained by the immunoSEQ multiplex PCR assay. For most patients, genomic DNA was isolated using the Qiagen DNeasy Blood and Tissue Kit and was shipped frozen to Adaptive Biotechnologies for TCR sequencing. Adaptive Biotechnologies carried out high-throughput TCR-beta CDR3 sequencing of genomic DNA for most patients. From the authors' description of their analysis: Adaptive's ImmunoSEQ software supplied the TCR sequencing data for 15 to 20 patients, while MiXCR and VDJtools were used to process a few other patients. To correct CD4 versus CD8 sorting errors, sequences present in both subsets at a frequency ratio below 5:1 were removed. CDR3 nucleotide sequences shared between donor and recipient were removed because the origin of such sequences could not be assigned. To be classed as alloreactive, a clone needed at least 2-fold expansion over unstimulated cells and a minimum CFSE-low frequency of 0.002% (template counts) or 0.001% (read counts). Clones were considered mappable if detected in sequenced pre-transplant spleen, lymph node, or MLR CFSE-low populations of the donor or recipient. Cumulative frequency of alloreactive clones was calculated as a percentage of all sequences weighted by copy number. What TCRdb holds here is the immuneACCESS table cut down to in-frame rearrangements. Part of the clones is not present; checked against another copy, under half of the missing clones reflect an unresolved V gene, and the others are unexplained. Clonal size and the V and J genes are those of that table, whereas D and trimming came from the DNA. In this sample the table shows tens of thousands of clones, 55% to 65% of which occur a single time. The ten largest clonotypes hold around 0.92% of the sample.

Of note for this clone: Base qualities are not provided; no much larger clone lies one nucleotide away.

Sequencing was performed on alloreactive CD4+ T cells from a mixed lymphocyte reaction culture, taken before intestinal transplant. The cell subset or site label here, explained by the study, means: CFSE-low proliferating T cells sorted from roughly six-day pre-transplant mixed lymphocyte reaction (GvH or HvG direction). The TCR comes from a human patient who received an intestinal transplant.

The nucleotide sequence reads as follows: TGTGCCAGCAGCTTGACTAAAAGGAAGACTGAAGCTTTCTTT. This codes for CASSLTKRKTEAFF. Recombination joined TRBV5-4 with TRBJ1-1; no confident D gene assignment can be made. V drops 1 base and J drops 5 bases, leaving 12 bases in between. The CDR3 holds 14 amino acids from the cysteine to the phenylalanine. Of the read, only the CDR3 DNA is kept; its 42 bases are in frame from base 1. CDR1 and CDR2, per the germline V gene (reference sequence), are SGHNT and YYREEE.